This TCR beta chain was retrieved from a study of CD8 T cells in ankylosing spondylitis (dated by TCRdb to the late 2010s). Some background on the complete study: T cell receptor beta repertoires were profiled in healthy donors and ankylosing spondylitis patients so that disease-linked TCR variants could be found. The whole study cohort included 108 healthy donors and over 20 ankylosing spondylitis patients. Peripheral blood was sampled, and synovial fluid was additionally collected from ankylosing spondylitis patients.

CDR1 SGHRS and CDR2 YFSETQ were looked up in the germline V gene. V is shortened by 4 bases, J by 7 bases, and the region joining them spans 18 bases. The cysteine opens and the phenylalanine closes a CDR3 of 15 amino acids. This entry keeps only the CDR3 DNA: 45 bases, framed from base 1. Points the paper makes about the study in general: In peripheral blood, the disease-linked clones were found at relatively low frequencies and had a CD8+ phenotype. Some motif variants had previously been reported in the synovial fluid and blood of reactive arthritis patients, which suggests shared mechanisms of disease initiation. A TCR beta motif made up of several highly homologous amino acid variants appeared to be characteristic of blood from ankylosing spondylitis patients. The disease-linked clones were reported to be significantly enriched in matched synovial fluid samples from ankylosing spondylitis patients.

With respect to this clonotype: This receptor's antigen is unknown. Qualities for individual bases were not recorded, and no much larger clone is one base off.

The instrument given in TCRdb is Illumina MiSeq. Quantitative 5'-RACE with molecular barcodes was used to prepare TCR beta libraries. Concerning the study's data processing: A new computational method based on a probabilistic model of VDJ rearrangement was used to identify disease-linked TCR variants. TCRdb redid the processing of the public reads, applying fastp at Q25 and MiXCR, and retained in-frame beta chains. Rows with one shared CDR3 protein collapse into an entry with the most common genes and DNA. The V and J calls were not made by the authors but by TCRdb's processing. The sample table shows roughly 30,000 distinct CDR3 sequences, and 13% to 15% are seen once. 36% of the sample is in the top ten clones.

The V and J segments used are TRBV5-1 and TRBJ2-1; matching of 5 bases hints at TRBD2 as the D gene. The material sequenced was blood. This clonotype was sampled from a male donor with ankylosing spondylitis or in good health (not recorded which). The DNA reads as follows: TGCGCCAGCAGCCTGGCTGGCGGGCTCCCTAATGAGCAGTTCTTC. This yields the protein CASSLAGGLPNEQFF.